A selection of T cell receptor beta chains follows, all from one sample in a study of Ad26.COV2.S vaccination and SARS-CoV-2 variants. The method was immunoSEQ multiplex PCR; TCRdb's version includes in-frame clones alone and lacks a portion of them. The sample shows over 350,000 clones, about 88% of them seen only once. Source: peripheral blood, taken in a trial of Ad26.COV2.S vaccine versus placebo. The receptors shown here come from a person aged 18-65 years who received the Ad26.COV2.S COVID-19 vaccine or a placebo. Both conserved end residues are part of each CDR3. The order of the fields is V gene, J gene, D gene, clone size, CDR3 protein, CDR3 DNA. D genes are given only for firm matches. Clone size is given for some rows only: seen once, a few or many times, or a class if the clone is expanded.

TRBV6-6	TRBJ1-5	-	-	CASRILLNQPQHF	TGTGCCAGCAGGATCTTACTCAATCAGCCCCAGCATTTT
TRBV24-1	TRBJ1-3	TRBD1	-	CAPRGWRDTIYF	TGTGCCCCCAGGGGGTGGAGGGACACCATATATTTT
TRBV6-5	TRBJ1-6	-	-	CASRGLDRANSPLHF	TGTGCCAGCAGGGGACTGGATCGGGCTAATTCACCCCTCCACTTT
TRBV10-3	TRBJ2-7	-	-	CAISESGGSSYEQYF	TGTGCCATCAGTGAGTCGGGCGGCAGCTCCTACGAGCAGTACTTC
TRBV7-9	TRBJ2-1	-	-	CASRVGWGIEQFF	TGTGCCAGCAGGGTGGGATGGGGGATTGAGCAGTTCTTC
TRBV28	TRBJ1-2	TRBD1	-	CASKMDRVYGYTF	TGTGCCAGCAAAATGGACAGGGTTTATGGCTACACCTTC
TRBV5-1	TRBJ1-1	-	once	CASSTLTANTEAFF	TGCGCCAGCAGCACCCTGACGGCGAACACTGAAGCTTTCTTT
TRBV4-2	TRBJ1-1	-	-	CASRTGNTEAFF	TGTGCCAGCAGGACAGGGAACACTGAAGCTTTCTTT
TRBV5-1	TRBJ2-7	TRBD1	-	CASSRTGDHYEQYF	TGCGCCAGCAGCCGAACAGGGGACCACTACGAGCAGTACTTC
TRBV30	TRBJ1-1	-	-	CAWSVGVGLDTEAFF	TGTGCCTGGAGTGTTGGGGTGGGATTAGACACTGAAGCTTTCTTT
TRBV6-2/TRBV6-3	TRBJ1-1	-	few	CASSHWSVPEAFF	TGTGCCAGCAGTCACTGGTCGGTGCCGGAGGCTTTCTTT